Sequencing of this TCR beta chain was carried out in a study of T cells in Graves' hyperthyroidism and ophthalmopathy. Among the patients, aged 18 to 65, hyperthyroidism was newly diagnosed and had lasted under 2 months. Patients having uncontrolled infection, another autoimmune disease, pregnancy or lactation were not included. RNA transcripts provided the source from which TCR beta CDR3 regions were amplified. The HTBI primer set drove a first-round RT-PCR of the TCR CDR3. In TCRdb, the multiplex PCR reads were re-called with MiXCR into one record per CDR3 protein. The sample lists hundreds of thousands of distinct CDR3 sequences; 35% were seen once. V dropped 5 bases and J dropped 2 bases, with 14 bases sitting between them. Per the germline V gene, CDR1 is SGHVS and CDR2 is FQNEAQ. The CDR3 is made up of 15 amino acids.

Sequencing was carried out using blood. The clonotype originates from a woman aged 40-49 years with Graves' hyperthyroidism. The chain uses TRBV7-8 and TRBJ2-3; perhaps TRBD2 as D (5 bases). In DNA form, the CDR3 reads TGTGCCAGCAGCCTTCTAACGGGATTCACAGATACGCAGTATTTT. Encoded protein: CASSLLTGFTDTQYF.